The next 20 T cell receptor beta chains were all read from a single sample in a study of breast tumors, draining lymph nodes, adjacent tissues. TCRdb re-derived calls from the multiplex PCR reads in MiXCR, one entry per CDR3 protein. The sample lists 13,000 or so distinct CDR3 sequences, approximately 46% occurring once. Sequencing was performed on tumor-adjacent breast tissue. Receptor source: a female donor with breast cancer. Some clones in this sample may be carry-over from other donors' samples.

This chain joins TRBV2 and TRBJ1-5; D is ambiguous. The germline gives CDR1 SNHLY, CDR2 FYNNEI. V lost 4 bases and J 9 bases, leaving 19 bases between the germline ends. The CDR3 runs to 15 residues. The CDR3 protein is CASSAVWGRARPQHF. The CDR3 nucleotides read TGTGCCAGCAGTGCAGTTTGGGGTAGGGCTCGGCCCCAGCATTTT.

As for this clonotype: A much larger clone lies a single base off, so this may be a read error. The chain links TRBV6-6 to TRBJ1-3; D gene unclear. The germline V gene has CDR1 MNHNY and CDR2 SVGAGI (reference sequence). The length of the CDR3 is 14 residues. Trimming removed 5 bases from V and 0 bases from J, with 8 bases in between. CDR3 nucleotide sequence: TGTGCCAGCAGTCCTGGTCACTCTGGAAACACCATATATTTT. Amino acid sequence: CASSPGHSGNTIYF.

There are many counts of this clonotype. The gene calls are TRBV6-6 and TRBJ2-1; 7 bases match TRBD1. There are 13 residues in the CDR3. After removal of 5 bases from V and 13 bases from J, the junction contained 11 bases not matched to a gene. Per germline, CDR1 MNHNY and CDR2 SVGAGI (reference sequence). The CDR3 region has the DNA TGTGCCAGCAGTCCAACCCTGGGACAGAGTCAGTTCTTC. Its translation is CASSPTLGQSQFF.

V usage is TRBV29-1 and J usage is TRBJ2-2; 9 positions match TRBD1. The V segment lost 4 bases and the J segment 8 bases; nucleotides outside the gene matches: 5. CDR3 length: 13 residues. The germline gives CDR1 SQVTM, CDR2 ANQGSEA. CDR3 residues: CSVARDRVGELFF. The CDR3 nucleotides read TGCAGCGTTGCCCGGGACAGGGTGGGGGAGCTGTTTTTT.

This clonotype has only a few counts. The genes are TRBV7-3 and TRBJ2-2; perhaps TRBD2 as D (6 bases). Germline CDR1 and CDR2: SGHTA and FQGTGA. The V end was cut by 2 bases, the J end by 1 base, with 8 bases between. This CDR3 region has 15 residues. The CDR3 here is CASSLLGGNTGELFF. The DNA of the CDR3 is TGTGCCAGCAGCTTACTCGGGGGGAACACCGGGGAGCTGTTTTTT.

The chain is built from TRBV9 and TRBJ1-2, with a possible D match to TRBD1 (5 bases). Deletions cut 0 bases from V and 4 bases from J, with 13 bases between. The CDR3 spans 15 residues. The germline CDR1 and CDR2 sequences are SGDLS and YYNGEE. The DNA for the CDR3 is TGTGCCAGCAGCGTAGTGGGGGACGGCCCCTATGGCTACACCTTC. Its translation is CASSVVGDGPYGYTF.

This clonotype was detected only a few times. The rearrangement joins TRBV30 to TRBJ1-3; the D is unclear. The CDR3 loop spans 16 amino acids. Germline V gives CDR1 GTSNPN, CDR2 SVGIG (reference sequence). The germline V and J ends were trimmed by 5 bases and 3 bases, with 20 bases remaining between them. CDR3 sequence (DNA): TGTGCCTGGGCCCCCATGGGAGGCGAGTTTGGAAACACCATATATTTT. Its protein product is CAWAPMGGEFGNTIYF.

This clonotype was recorded at least ten times. This chain uses TRBV7-9 with TRBJ2-5; 9 bases line up with TRBD2. The CDR3 sequence is 17 residues long. V gave up 5 bases and J gave up 2 bases; unmatched junction bases: 12. Germline CDR1 and CDR2: SEHNR and FQNEAQ (reference sequence). CDR3 sequence reads: CASSPKRLAGTQETQYF. CDR3 DNA: TGTGCCAGCAGCCCAAAGCGCCTAGCGGGAACTCAAGAGACCCAGTACTTC.

This clonotype was observed many times. The chain is built from TRBV13 and TRBJ2-3, with 12 bases matching TRBD2. V was pared by 5 bases and J by 1 base, with 10 bases of the junction left unmatched. The CDR3 runs 18 residues. From germline, CDR1 is PRHDT and CDR2 FYEKMQ (reference sequence). CDR3 nucleotide sequence: TGTGCCAGCAGCGACCGGCTAGCGGGAGGGCCGGGCACAGATACGCAGTATTTT. Its translation: CASSDRLAGGPGTDTQYF.

The chain has TRBV15 and TRBJ2-3; 8 bases are shared with TRBD2. Trimming at V came to 0 bases and at J to 4 bases, leaving 6 bases not matched to a gene. CDR3 length: 16 amino acids. CDR1 is LNHNV and CDR2 is YYDKDF in the germline V gene (reference sequence). CDR3 nucleotides: TGTGCCACCAGCAGAGATTCCGGGAGGGCCCCAGATACGCAGTATTTT. Translating it yields CATSRDSGRAPDTQYF.

This clonotype was recorded only once. The rearrangement joins TRBV7-9 to TRBJ2-3; perhaps TRBD2 as D (5 bases). This CDR3 contains 15 residues. Trimming removed 5 bases at V and 1 base at J, with 13 bases between. CDR1 SEHNR and CDR2 FQNEAQ come from the germline V gene (reference sequence). Here the CDR3 reads CASSVMTTGTDTQYF. CDR3 coding DNA: TGTGCCAGCAGCGTTATGACTACTGGCACAGATACGCAGTATTTT.

The V gene is TRBV2, the J gene TRBJ2-1, with 8 bases lining up with TRBD1. The CDR3 is 14 amino acids. The germline gives CDR1 SNHLY, CDR2 FYNNEI. The V and J ends lost 7 bases and 2 bases, in that order; junction bases with no gene match: 4. CDR3 region: CASTLDRAYNEQFF. The CDR3 nucleotides are TGTGCCAGCACTCTGGACAGGGCCTACAATGAGCAGTTCTTC.

This clonotype was seen at least ten times. At one end the junction does not follow the germline gene, possibly because of a read error. The V call is TRBV6-5, the J call TRBJ2-3; D is unresolved. Germline CDR1 reads MNHEY; CDR2 reads SVGAGI. CDR3 length equals 15 residues. This CDR3 is CASSHSGTSTDTQYF. DNA for the CDR3: TGTGCCAGCAGTCACTCGGGTACTAGCACAGATACGCAGTATTTT.

This clonotype was detected many times. The rearrangement links TRBV7-8 to TRBJ2-1; tentatively, D is TRBD1 (7 bases). The germline CDR1 and CDR2 sequences are SGHVS and FQNEAQ. V lost 2 bases and J 4 bases, leaving 18 bases between the germline ends. The CDR3 length is 17 residues. CDR3 sequence: CASSLRNRGGLYNEQFF. For the CDR3, the DNA is TGTGCCAGCAGCTTAAGGAACAGGGGAGGCTTATACAATGAGCAGTTCTTC.

V and J are TRBV12-3 or TRBV12-4 and TRBJ1-2; D is ambiguous. The germline V and J ends were trimmed by 7 bases and 4 bases, with 13 bases remaining between them. CDR3 length: 13 residues. This chain's CDR3 is CASTSSVFYGYTF. CDR3 sequence (DNA): TGTGCCAGCACCTCGTCTGTGTTCTATGGCTACACCTTC.

The chain couples TRBV5-1 to TRBJ2-7; D unclear. Germline V gene data show CDR1 as SGHRS and CDR2 as YFSETQ. There are 13 residues in the CDR3. V lost 0 bases, J lost 7 bases, and 11 bases lay in between. In DNA, the CDR3 is TGCGCCAGCAGCTTGGTATGGCTTAGTGAGCAGTACTTC. Translation gives CASSLVWLSEQYF.

The chain recombines TRBV7-6 with TRBJ2-3; D possibly matches TRBD1 or TRBD2 (5 bases each). The CDR3 contains 13 residues. The V end lost 6 bases, the J end lost 4 bases, and 11 bases lay between the germline ends. Looked up from germline, CDR1 is SGHVS and CDR2 is FNYEAQ. For the CDR3, the DNA is TGTGCCAGCAGAGGGGACGCGGCAGATACGCAGTATTTT. Translated, it gives CASRGDAADTQYF.

This chain uses TRBV5-1 with TRBJ2-3; 7 bases are a match to TRBD2. Germline-derived CDR1 and CDR2 are SGHRS and YFSETQ. V dropped 2 bases and J dropped 1; count of bases not matched to a gene: 1. The CDR3 spans 14 residues. The CDR3 bases are TGCGCCAGCAGCTTTACTAGCGGCACAGATACGCAGTATTTT. Its translation is CASSFTSGTDTQYF.

The rearrangement links TRBV7-6 to TRBJ1-2, with 11 bases aligning to TRBD1. J gave up 3 bases and V 6 bases, and 24 bases lay outside the gene matches. The CDR3 length is 21 residues. Germline values: CDR1 SGHVS, CDR2 FNYEAQ. This chain's CDR3 is CASSPNFAMGQGVSYYYGYTF. The CDR3 coding sequence is TGTGCCAGCAGTCCTAATTTCGCGATGGGACAGGGGGTCTCATACTACTATGGCTACACCTTC.

A remark on this clonotype: In this CDR3 the conserved last residue, phenylalanine or tryptophan, is missing, so a read error is likely. The chain recombines TRBV19 with TRBJ2-6; 8 bases align to TRBD2. V dropped 7 bases and J dropped 3; count of bases not matched to a gene: 8. The CDR3 is made up of 16 amino acids. The germline V gene encodes CDR1 LNHDA and CDR2 SQIVND (reference sequence). The CDR3 protein is CASNPGTRFGANVLTS. The CDR3 DNA reads as TGTGCCAGTAACCCCGGGACTAGGTTTGGGGCCAACGTCCTGACTTCC.